The 13 T cell receptor beta chains reported below all come from one sample, sequenced in a study of cytomegalovirus exposure and HLA in healthy donors. Both 60 Vbeta primers and 13 Jbeta primers went into the PCR. Sequenced by immunoSEQ multiplex PCR; TCRdb stores in-frame clones only, minus some. Its listing shows almost 40,000 clones. Sequences were obtained from PBMCs. The receptors derive from a woman between 25 and 40 years old in good health and CMV-seropositive.

The chain carries TRBV18 and TRBJ2-1, with TRBD1 matching 7 bases. The trim removed 4 bases at V and 8 bases at J, leaving 8 bases unmatched. This CDR3 is built from 14 residues. Germline V lookup: CDR1 KGHSH, CDR2 LQKENI. In nucleotides, the CDR3 is TGTGCCAGCTCACAGAGACAGGGTTGGGATGAGCAGTTCTTC. This gives the protein CASSQRQGWDEQFF.

The V call is TRBV4-2, the J call TRBJ2-1; 10 bases match TRBD2. The V segment lost 1 base and the J segment 8 bases; nucleotides outside the gene matches: 11. The V gene's germline CDR1 is LGHNA and CDR2 YNFKEQ. The CDR3 consists of 17 residues. The chain's CDR3 is CASSQVSLAGGVDEQFF. DNA for the CDR3: TGTGCCAGCAGCCAAGTCTCCTTAGCGGGGGGTGTCGATGAGCAGTTCTTC.

The V and J genes are TRBV10-1 and TRBJ2-1; 7 bases map to TRBD2. CDR1 WNHNN and CDR2 SYGVQD come from the germline V gene (reference sequence). The CDR3 runs 15 residues. Trimming at V came to 4 bases and at J to 4 bases, leaving 7 bases not matched to a gene. The CDR3, as DNA: TGCGCCAGCAGTGGTGAGCGGGGCCTATACAATGAGCAGTTCTTC. Its translation is CASSGERGLYNEQFF.

In DNA, the CDR3 is TGCGCCAGCAGCGCGGACAGGGGGCGAGCAGATACGCAGTATTTT. This codes for CASSADRGRADTQYF. The rearrangement links TRBV5-1 to TRBJ2-3; 11 positions match TRBD1. With V trimmed by 4 bases and J by 4 bases, 5 bases remained unmatched. Germline V gene lookup returns CDR1 SGHRS and CDR2 YFSETQ. The length of the CDR3 is 15 residues.

This CDR3 is CASSYLDSYTGELFF. In DNA form, the CDR3 reads TGTGCCAGCAGTTACCTGGACAGTTACACCGGGGAGCTGTTTTTT. V gene TRBV6-5 combines with J gene TRBJ2-2; D is possibly TRBD1 (6 bases). The CDR3 runs to 15 residues. Trimming cost V 2 bases and J 3 bases, with 10 bases left between them. Per the germline V gene, CDR1 is MNHEY and CDR2 is SVGAGI.

CDR3 nucleotides: TGTGCCTGGGGGATACAGGGATTCGTGGACGAGCAGTACTTC. This codes for CAWGIQGFVDEQYF. The chain has TRBV30 and TRBJ2-7, with D possibly matching TRBD1 (6 bases). Germline-derived CDR1 and CDR2 are GTSNPN and SVGIG (reference sequence). CDR3 length: 14 amino acids. The germline V and J ends were trimmed by 5 bases and 5 bases, with 19 bases remaining between them. Using reference TRBV30 and TRBJ2-7 for the parts outside the CDR3, the full variable domain is SQTIHQWPATLVQPVGSPLSLECTVEGTSNPNLYWYRQAAGRGLQLLFYSVGIGQISSEVPQNLSASRPQDRQFILSSKKLLLSDSGFYLCAWGIQGFVDEQYFGPGTRLTVT.

Of note for this clone: A read error may account for a junction end that differs from germline. The rearrangement joins TRBV7-7 to TRBJ2-2; 9 bases map to TRBD2. CDR1 is SSHAT and CDR2 is FNYEAQ in the germline V gene (reference sequence). The CDR3 sequence is 15 residues long. DNA for the CDR3: TGTGCTAGCAGCTATCGGCTAGCGGGGACCGGGGAGCTGTTTTTT. The encoded protein is CASSYRLAGTGELFF.

This chain uses TRBV29-1 with TRBJ2-2; D gene ambiguous. The V end was cut by 7 bases, the J end by 0 bases, with 9 bases between. The CDR3 consists of 13 residues. Germline loops: CDR1 SQVTM, CDR2 ANQGSEA. CDR3 amino acids: CSGRLANTGELFF. The CDR3 DNA is TGCAGCGGGCGGTTGGCGAACACCGGGGAGCTGTTTTTT.

The chain carries TRBV2 and TRBJ1-1, with unresolved D. Germline lookup yields CDR1 SNHLY and CDR2 FYNNEI. The CDR3 covers 15 residues. V lost 2 bases and J 0 bases, leaving 10 bases between the germline ends. DNA for the CDR3: TGTGCCAGCAGTGAATCCGGCAGGATGAACACTGAAGCTTTCTTT. It translates to CASSESGRMNTEAFF.

The rearrangement links TRBV7-2 to TRBJ1-2; 11 nucleotides match TRBD1. Germline V CDR1 and CDR2: SGHTA, FQGNSA. The length of the CDR3 is 13 residues. The J segment lost 7 bases and the V segment lost 5 bases, leaving 3 bases of the junction unmatched. Here the CDR3 reads CASSPGQGAGYTF. The CDR3 DNA reads TGTGCCAGCAGCCCAGGACAGGGGGCTGGCTACACCTTC.

The chain combines TRBV11-2 with TRBJ1-1; no clear D gene. The V gene lost 3 bases and the J gene lost 4 bases, with 12 bases spanning the gap. In germline, CDR1 is SGHAT, CDR2 FQNNGV. The CDR3 contains 14 residues. The CDR3 spells CASSFWRFSTEAFF. The CDR3 DNA is TGTGCCAGCAGCTTCTGGAGGTTTTCCACTGAAGCTTTCTTT.

This chain links TRBV19 with TRBJ1-2; 7 bases map to TRBD1. Trimming took 1 base from V and 5 from J; bases not matched to a gene: 7. Germline lookup yields CDR1 LNHDA and CDR2 SQIVND (reference sequence). The CDR3 totals 15 residues. The CDR3, as DNA: TGTGCCAGTAGTATAGGTACAGGGGCAGGGTATGGCTACACCTTC. This gives the protein CASSIGTGAGYGYTF.

The chain couples TRBV7-6 to TRBJ2-5; 10 nucleotides agree with TRBD2. V lost 5 bases and J lost 5; bases outside the gene matches: 11. Germline V CDR1 and CDR2: SGHVS, FNYEAQ. The CDR3 has 16 amino acids. Written as DNA, the CDR3 is TGTGCCAGCAGCCCAGGGAGCGGGGGGGCGTTGGAGACCCAGTACTTC. Its translation is CASSPGSGGALETQYF.